This TCR beta chain was sequenced in a study of blood T cell repertoires in COVID-19. Study in general: The United States, Italy and Spain provided the acute and convalescent COVID-19 samples. The analysed material was cDNA or gDNA that came from T cells, B-cell-depleted T cells, or PBMCs.

Authors' processing steps: It was from reference gene primer amplification that nucleated cell counts were estimated. Sequencing was performed with immunoSEQ multiplex PCR; in TCRdb, only in-frame clones are kept and a portion is missing. D and trimming were read from the DNA, whereas the V and J calls and clone size are those reported in that table. The table lists approximately 170,000 clones, about four fifths of them singletons, with less than 3% in the top ten. The ends were cut back, 1 base at V and 5 bases at J, with 14 bases in the middle. Germline-derived CDR1 and CDR2 are SEHNR and FQNEAQ (reference sequence). This CDR3 is 16 amino acids long.

V is TRBV7-9 and J is TRBJ1-4; tentatively, D is TRBD1 (5 bases). The clonotype comes from a human donor with acute or convalescent COVID-19. The donor label of this sample is uncertain. The sequencing sample was made of peripheral blood. The DNA for the CDR3 is TGTGCCAGCAGCTTAGTTAGGGCTAAGGGGAATGAAAAACTGTTTTTT. Protein product: CASSLVRAKGNEKLFF.